The entry below gives a single T cell receptor (beta chain) sequence along with its context. This entry is derived from a study of blood T cell repertoires in COVID-19. Study overall: Sites across the United States, Italy and Spain contributed samples from acute and convalescent COVID-19. PBMCs, B-cell-depleted T cells, or T cells were the source of the cDNA or gDNA that made up the material.

In the authors' methods: By means of reference gene primer amplification, nucleated cell counts were estimated. The repertoire was sequenced with immunoSEQ multiplex PCR; TCRdb's copy has only in-frame clones and lacks some. V and J calls and clone size are copied from that table; D and trimming were computed from the DNA. Here the sample spans 130,000 to 150,000 clones, approximately 80% being singletons. Looked up from germline, CDR1 is MNHEY and CDR2 is SVGAGI. The V segment lost 6 bases and the J segment 6 bases; nucleotides outside the gene matches: 5. The CDR3 is 14 amino acids. The clonotype comes from a man aged 60 to 69 with active or convalescent COVID-19. V and J are TRBV6-5 and TRBJ2-2, with 9 bases aligning to TRBD2. Sequences were obtained from peripheral blood. The CDR3 reads CASSGLAGSGELFF. The CDR3 bases are TGTGCCAGCAGCGGCCTAGCGGGATCCGGGGAGCTGTTTTTT.